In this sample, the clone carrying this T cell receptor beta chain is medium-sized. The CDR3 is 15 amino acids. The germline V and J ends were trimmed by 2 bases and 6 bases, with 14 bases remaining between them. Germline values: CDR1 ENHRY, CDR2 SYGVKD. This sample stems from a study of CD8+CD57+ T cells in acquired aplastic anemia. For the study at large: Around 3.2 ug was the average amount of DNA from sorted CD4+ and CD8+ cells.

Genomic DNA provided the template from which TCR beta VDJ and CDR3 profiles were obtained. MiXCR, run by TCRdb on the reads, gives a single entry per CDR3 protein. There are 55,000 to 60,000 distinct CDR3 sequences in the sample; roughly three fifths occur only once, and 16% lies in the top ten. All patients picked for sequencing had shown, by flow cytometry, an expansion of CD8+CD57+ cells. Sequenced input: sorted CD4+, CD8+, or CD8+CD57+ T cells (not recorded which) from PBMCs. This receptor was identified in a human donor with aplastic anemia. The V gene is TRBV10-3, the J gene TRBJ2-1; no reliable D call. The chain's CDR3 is CAISEELTAVNEQFF. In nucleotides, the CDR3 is TGTGCCATCAGTGAGGAACTGACGGCGGTCAATGAGCAGTTCTTC.